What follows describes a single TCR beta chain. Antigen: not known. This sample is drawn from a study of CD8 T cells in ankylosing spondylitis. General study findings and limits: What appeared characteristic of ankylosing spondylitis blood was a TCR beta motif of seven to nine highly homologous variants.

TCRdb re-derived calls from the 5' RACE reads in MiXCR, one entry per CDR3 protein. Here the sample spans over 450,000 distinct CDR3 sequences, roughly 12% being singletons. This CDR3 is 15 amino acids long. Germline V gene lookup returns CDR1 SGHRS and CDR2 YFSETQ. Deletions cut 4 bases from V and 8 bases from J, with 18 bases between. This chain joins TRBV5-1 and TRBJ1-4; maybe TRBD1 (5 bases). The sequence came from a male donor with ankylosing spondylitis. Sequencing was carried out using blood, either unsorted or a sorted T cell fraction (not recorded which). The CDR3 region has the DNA TGCGCCAGCAGCCCAGCCGTGGGGGGGGAGGAAAAACTGTTTTTT. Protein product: CASSPAVGGEEKLFF.